Listed here are 9 T cell receptor beta chains from one sample, sequenced in a study of blood T cell repertoires in COVID-19. Only in-frame clones appear in the TCRdb table, and some are missing; sequencing was by immunoSEQ multiplex PCR. Of over 300,000 clones in the sample, 80% to 90% were seen once. Material for sequencing was PBMCs or T cells enriched from blood (not recorded which). The origin of the receptors is a woman under 30 who had recovered from COVID-19.

This clone was recorded only once. V gene TRBV5-1 combines with J gene TRBJ1-2, with TRBD1 as a possible D gene (6 bases). This CDR3 spans 15 amino acids. Germline V gene lookup returns CDR1 SGHRS and CDR2 YFSETQ. V was trimmed by 3 bases and J by 4 bases, leaving 16 bases between them. The CDR3 DNA sequence: TGCGCCAGCAGCTCTCCGGGGCAGGGGATCTATGGCTACACCTTC. Protein product: CASSSPGQGIYGYTF.

The chain combines TRBV6-4 with TRBJ2-7; a weak D match, TRBD2 (6 bases). Trimming took 4 bases from V and 6 from J, leaving 16 bases between them. The CDR3 contains 14 residues. Germline-derived CDR1 and CDR2 are MRHNA and SNTAGT. The CDR3 nucleotides are TGTGCCAGCAGTGTTGACGGGAGTCGGGCCGAGCAGTACTTC. It yields the protein CASSVDGSRAEQYF.

This chain uses TRBV7-6 with TRBJ1-1; tentatively, D is TRBD1 (5 bases). Trimming removed 2 bases from V and 1 base from J, with 20 bases in between. Germline V gene sequence: CDR1 SGHVS, CDR2 FNYEAQ. The CDR3 loop spans 18 amino acids. Here the CDR3 reads CASSLSRVIFRENTEAFF. Here the CDR3 DNA reads TGTGCCAGCAGCTTAAGTAGGGTTATATTCAGGGAGAACACTGAAGCTTTCTTT.

The chain joins TRBV28 to TRBJ2-3, with TRBD2 matching over 7 bases. From germline, CDR1 is MDHEN and CDR2 SYDVKM. Losses at the gene ends were 6 bases for V and 4 bases for J; bases not matched to a gene: 13. The CDR3 contains 16 residues. CDR3 sequence: CASREHYPAGADTQYF. CDR3 DNA: TGTGCCAGCAGGGAACATTACCCTGCGGGAGCAGATACGCAGTATTTT. Together with reference TRBV28 and TRBJ2-3, the CDR3 gives the full variable domain: DVKVTQSSRYLVKRTGEKVFLECVQDMDHENMFWYRQDPGLGLRLIYFSYDVKMKEKGDIPEGYSVSREKKERFSLILESASTNQTSMYLCASREHYPAGADTQYFGPGTRLTVL.

The rearrangement joins TRBV9 to TRBJ2-1; the D gene is possibly TRBD1 (6 bases). The CDR3 sequence is 16 residues long. Trimming took off 0 bases at V and 2 bases at J, with 12 bases between the two ends. Germline loops: CDR1 SGDLS, CDR2 YYNGEE. In DNA, the CDR3 is TGTGCCAGCAGCGTAGAAGGACAGTGGACCTACAATGAGCAGTTCTTC. This sequence encodes CASSVEGQWTYNEQFF.

In its sample, this clone was seen once. The chain employs TRBV6-5 and TRBJ1-2; TRBD1 matches at 11 bases. The J segment lost 9 bases and the V segment lost 5 bases, leaving 8 bases of the junction unmatched. The germline V gene has CDR1 MNHEY and CDR2 SVGAGI. The CDR3 length is 14 residues. The CDR3 coding sequence is TGTGCCAGCAGTACCGGACAGGGGGCTATGAGCTACACCTTC. It is translated as CASSTGQGAMSYTF.

This rearrangement joins TRBV6-4 to TRBJ1-1, with unresolved D. CDR1 MRHNA and CDR2 SNTAGT come from the germline V gene. The CDR3 consists of 13 residues. V was trimmed by 4 bases and J by 4 bases, leaving 10 bases between them. The CDR3 nucleotides read TGTGCCAGCAGTGCATCCTCGGGCACTGAAGCTTTCTTT. Translated, it gives CASSASSGTEAFF.

This clone was seen a handful of times. The V gene is TRBV9, the J gene TRBJ2-5, with D perhaps matching TRBD2 (5 bases). CDR3 length equals 14 residues. The V gene's germline CDR1 is SGDLS and CDR2 YYNGEE. Trimming shortened V by 2 bases and J by 10 bases, and 18 bases separated the two germline ends. The CDR3 region has the DNA TGTGCCAGCAGCGTTGGGAGTGCCGAGCGTGACCAGTACTTC. This codes for CASSVGSAERDQYF.

V gene TRBV2 combines with J gene TRBJ2-7; D not resolved. The germline gives CDR1 SNHLY, CDR2 FYNNEI. The CDR3 has 11 residues. Trimming pared 5 bases from V and 6 bases from J, leaving 8 bases between. CDR3 DNA: TGTGCCAGCAGTCGACTCCTCGAGCAGTACTTC. It is translated as CASSRLLEQYF.